The 10 T cell receptor beta chains below come from one sample, sequenced in a study of OX40 agonist ivuxolimab in advanced cancers. Libraries were prepared by immunoSEQ multiplex PCR; TCRdb keeps only in-frame clonotypes and omits some of them. The table records tens of thousands of clones, 75% to 85% of them present only once. The sequencing here drew on CD4+ or CD8+ T cells sorted from blood, taken in a trial of the OX40 agonist ivuxolimab. The receptors were sampled from an adult with an advanced solid tumor such as melanoma, head and neck, liver or kidney cancer.

The V gene is TRBV28, the J gene TRBJ2-3; possible D gene TRBD1, 5 bases. The CDR3 loop spans 13 amino acids. The V gene lost 6 bases and the J gene lost 2 bases, with 9 bases spanning the gap. CDR1 and CDR2 (germline): MDHEN, SYDVKM. Here the CDR3 DNA reads TGTGCCAGCAGGACAGACCTCACAGATACGCAGTATTTT. As protein: CASRTDLTDTQYF. The variable domain in full, with the rest retrieved from reference TRBV28 and TRBJ2-3, is DVKVTQSSRYLVKRTGEKVFLECVQDMDHENMFWYRQDPGLGLRLIYFSYDVKMKEKGDIPEGYSVSREKKERFSLILESASTNQTSMYLCASRTDLTDTQYFGPGTRLTVL.

This clone was observed once. V gene TRBV7-6 combines with J gene TRBJ2-5; 13 bases match TRBD2. The germline V gene has CDR1 SGHVS and CDR2 FNYEAQ. V shed 6 bases, J shed 6 bases, and the junction held 7 bases outside the gene matches. CDR3 length: 15 residues. The CDR3 bases are TGTGCCAGCAGTCTACGACTAGCGGGGGGAAAGACCCAGTACTTC. It translates to CASSLRLAGGKTQYF.

The chain links TRBV5-4 to TRBJ1-1, with a tentative D call TRBD1 (6 bases). Germline V gene lookup returns CDR1 SGHNT and CDR2 YYREEE (reference sequence). Trimming removed 4 bases at V and 0 bases at J, with 16 bases between. The CDR3 length is 16 residues. CDR3 sequence (DNA): TGTGCCAGCAGCATTCCCACAGGGCAAATGAACACTGAAGCTTTCTTT. It specifies CASSIPTGQMNTEAFF.

The chain employs TRBV7-8 and TRBJ2-1; 10 bases agree with TRBD2. The V and J ends lost 3 bases and 5 bases, in that order; junction bases with no gene match: 10. The CDR3 is made up of 17 amino acids. The germline gives CDR1 SGHVS, CDR2 FQNEAQ. CDR3 nucleotides: TGTGCCAGCAGCTTTAGACTAGCGGGTACATACAACAATGAGCAGTTCTTC. Translating it yields CASSFRLAGTYNNEQFF.

The chain couples TRBV6-5 to TRBJ2-3; D gene uncertain. V shed 6 bases and J shed 6 bases, with 7 bases lying between them. This CDR3 contains 11 residues. CDR1 is MNHEY, CDR2 SVGAGI, per germline. The CDR3: CASRQWDTQYF. CDR3 nucleotides: TGTGCCAGCAGACAGTGGGATACGCAGTATTTT.

This chain uses TRBV5-5 with TRBJ2-5; 8 bases agree with TRBD1. The CDR3 is made up of 15 amino acids. Trimming at V came to 3 bases and at J to 1 base, leaving 5 bases not matched to a gene. CDR1 is SGHKS and CDR2 is YYEKEE in the germline V gene (reference sequence). The CDR3 sequence: CASSSPGQAQETQYF. As DNA, the CDR3 is TGTGCCAGCAGCTCCCCGGGACAGGCCCAAGAGACCCAGTACTTC.

This clone was observed many times. The J gene is TRBJ1-1, the V gene TRBV10-3, with TRBD1 matching 7 bases. The germline gives CDR1 ENHRY, CDR2 SYGVKD. The CDR3 is 14 residues long. Trimming removed 6 bases from V and 3 bases from J; junction bases left unmatched: 7. The CDR3 here is CAIRRQGFDTEAFF. The CDR3 coding sequence is TGTGCCATCAGGAGACAGGGTTTTGACACTGAAGCTTTCTTT.

This chain uses TRBV27 with TRBJ2-6, with D unclear. Germline lookup yields CDR1 MNHEY and CDR2 SMNVEV (reference sequence). V shed 6 bases and J shed 0 bases, with 3 bases lying between them. The CDR3 runs 13 residues. The CDR3 coding sequence is TGTGCCAGCAGCCTCTCTGGGGCCAACGTCCTGACTTTC. Translating gives CASSLSGANVLTF.

This clone has more than one count but fewer than ten. V usage is TRBV10-2 and J usage is TRBJ2-7, with TRBD2 matching 9 bases. There are 15 residues in the CDR3. The junction had 5 bases not matched to a gene; V was cut back by 3 bases and J by 2 bases. In germline, CDR1 is WSHSY, CDR2 SAAADI. The CDR3 loop is CASSDRASGAYEQYF. Here the CDR3 DNA reads TGCGCCAGCAGTGATAGGGCTAGCGGGGCCTACGAGCAGTACTTC.

The rearrangement links TRBV4-2 to TRBJ2-5; no firm D call. Germline V CDR1 and CDR2: LGHNA, YNFKEQ. The CDR3 is 16 residues long. V lost 0 bases and J 5 bases, leaving 16 bases between the germline ends. This chain's CDR3 is CASSQDPASKAETQYF. CDR3 bases: TGTGCCAGCAGCCAAGATCCAGCTAGTAAGGCGGAGACCCAGTACTTC.